The text below deals with one T cell receptor beta chain. What it binds is not known. The data were obtained in a study of Ad26.COV2.S vaccination and SARS-CoV-2 variants. Whole-study results and caveats: Spike-specific TCR breadth was greater after Ad26.COV2.S than placebo. Vaccine and placebo recipients had similar non-spike TCR breadth.

Clones were sequenced by immunoSEQ multiplex PCR, and TCRdb holds only the in-frame ones, with some missing. The sample has 400,000 to 500,000 clones, approximately 89% seen once. Stated treatment: 19 received Ad26.COV2.S at low or high dose, single or two shots; about five received placebo; per-sample allocation not given. Samples analyzed were those drawn on day 63 after the first vaccine or placebo injection. The shot given was an Ad26 vector that makes Wuhan-strain SARS-CoV-2 spike. The receptor was isolated from a person aged 18 to 65 who received the Ad26.COV2.S COVID-19 vaccine or a placebo. The specimen was peripheral blood, collected in a trial of Ad26.COV2.S vaccine versus placebo.

CDR3: CASSLAGGNEKLFF. The CDR3 DNA reads as TGTGCCAGCAGTTTAGCGGGAGGGAACGAAAAACTGTTTTTT. The J gene is TRBJ1-4, the V gene TRBV28; D is unclear. CDR1 is MDHEN and CDR2 is SYDVKM in the germline V gene. Deletions cut 2 bases from V and 8 bases from J, with 12 bases between. This CDR3 has 14 residues.